This record covers a single TCR beta chain. The source of the sample is a study of blood T cell repertoires in COVID-19. The protocol was immunoSEQ multiplex PCR, while the TCRdb copy is restricted to in-frame clones and leaves out a portion. Among more than 150,000 clones listed, roughly 84% were seen once. Germline CDR1 is KGHSH and CDR2 is LQKENI. With 4 bases removed from V and 1 base from J, the gap between germline ends came to 16 bases. The CDR3 length is 16 residues. The sequence was obtained from a woman in her sixties with acute or convalescent COVID-19. Sequencing used peripheral blood. J is TRBJ1-1 and V is TRBV18, with D tentatively TRBD1 (6 bases). CDR3 DNA: TGTGCCAGCTCACGAATATCGACAGGTGGGAACACTGAAGCTTTCTTT. It codes for CASSRISTGGNTEAFF.